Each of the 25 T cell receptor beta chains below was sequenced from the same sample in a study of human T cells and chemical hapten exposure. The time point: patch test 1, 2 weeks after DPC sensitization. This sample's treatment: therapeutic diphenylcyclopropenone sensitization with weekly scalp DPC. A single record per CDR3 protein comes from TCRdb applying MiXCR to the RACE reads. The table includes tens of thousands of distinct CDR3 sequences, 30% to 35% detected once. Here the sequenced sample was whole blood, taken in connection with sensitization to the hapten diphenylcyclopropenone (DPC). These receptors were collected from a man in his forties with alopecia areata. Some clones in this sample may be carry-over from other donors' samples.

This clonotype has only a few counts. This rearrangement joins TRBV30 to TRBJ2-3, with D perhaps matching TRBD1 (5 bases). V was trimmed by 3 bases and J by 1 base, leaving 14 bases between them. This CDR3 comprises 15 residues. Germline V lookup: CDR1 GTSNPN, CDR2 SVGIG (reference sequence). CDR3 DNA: TGTGCCTGGAGGCTTATTGGGGCTCGCACAGATACGCAGTATTTT. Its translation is CAWRLIGARTDTQYF.

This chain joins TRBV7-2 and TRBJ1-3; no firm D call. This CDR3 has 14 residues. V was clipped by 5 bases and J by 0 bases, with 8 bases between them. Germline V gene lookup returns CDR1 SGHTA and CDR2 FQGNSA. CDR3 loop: CASSMDGSGNTIYF. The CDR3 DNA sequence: TGTGCCAGCAGCATGGACGGCTCTGGAAACACCATATATTTT. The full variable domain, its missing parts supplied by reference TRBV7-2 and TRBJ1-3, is GAGVSQSPSNKVTEKGKDVELRCDPISGHTALYWYRQSLGQGLEFLIYFQGNSAPDKSGLPSDRFSAERTGGSVSTLTIQRTQQEDSAVYLCASSMDGSGNTIYFGEGSWLTVV.

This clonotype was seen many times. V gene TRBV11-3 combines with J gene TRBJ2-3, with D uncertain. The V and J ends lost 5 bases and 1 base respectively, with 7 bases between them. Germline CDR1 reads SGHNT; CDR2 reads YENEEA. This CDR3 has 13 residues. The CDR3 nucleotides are TGTGCCAGCAGCGTACAGCGCACAGATACGCAGTATTTT. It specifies CASSVQRTDTQYF.

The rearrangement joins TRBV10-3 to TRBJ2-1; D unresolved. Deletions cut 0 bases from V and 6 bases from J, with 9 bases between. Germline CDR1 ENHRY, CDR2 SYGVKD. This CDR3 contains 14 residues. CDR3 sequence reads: CAISESFGSNEQFF. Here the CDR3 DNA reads TGTGCCATCAGTGAGTCGTTCGGTTCCAATGAGCAGTTCTTC.

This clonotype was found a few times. The CDR3: CSVVERQSEQFF. CDR3 nucleotide sequence: TGCAGCGTTGTGGAGCGACAGAGTGAGCAGTTCTTC. The gene calls are TRBV29-1 and TRBJ2-1; D perhaps matches TRBD1 (5 bases). The V gene lost 4 bases and the J gene lost 9 bases, with 13 bases spanning the gap. The CDR3 is made up of 12 amino acids. CDR1 and CDR2 from the germline V gene are SQVTM and ANQGSEA.

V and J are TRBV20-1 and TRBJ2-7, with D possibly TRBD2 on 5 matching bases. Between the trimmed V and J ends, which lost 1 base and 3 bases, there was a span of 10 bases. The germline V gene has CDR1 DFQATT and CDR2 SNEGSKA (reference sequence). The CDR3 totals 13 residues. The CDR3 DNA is TGCAGTGCTAGAGCGGGAAAGGTCTACGAGCAGTACTTC. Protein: CSARAGKVYEQYF.

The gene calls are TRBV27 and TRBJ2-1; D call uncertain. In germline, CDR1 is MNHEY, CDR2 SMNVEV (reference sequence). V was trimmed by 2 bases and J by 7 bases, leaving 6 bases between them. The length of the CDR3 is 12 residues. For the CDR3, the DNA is TGTGCCAGCAGTTTAAGCCAAAATGAGCAGTTCTTC. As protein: CASSLSQNEQFF.

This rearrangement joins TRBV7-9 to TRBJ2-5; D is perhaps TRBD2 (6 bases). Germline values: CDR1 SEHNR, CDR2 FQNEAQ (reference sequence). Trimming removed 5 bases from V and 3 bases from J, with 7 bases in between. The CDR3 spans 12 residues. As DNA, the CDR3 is TGTGCCAGCAGCCCGGGGGAAGAGACCCAGTACTTC. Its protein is CASSPGEETQYF.

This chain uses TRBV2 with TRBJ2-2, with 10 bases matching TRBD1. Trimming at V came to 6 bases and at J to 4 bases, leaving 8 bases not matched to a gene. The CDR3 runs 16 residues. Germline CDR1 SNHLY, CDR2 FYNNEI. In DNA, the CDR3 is TGTGCCAGCAGGAAAGACAGGGGGCGCAGCACCGGGGAGCTGTTTTTT. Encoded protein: CASRKDRGRSTGELFF.

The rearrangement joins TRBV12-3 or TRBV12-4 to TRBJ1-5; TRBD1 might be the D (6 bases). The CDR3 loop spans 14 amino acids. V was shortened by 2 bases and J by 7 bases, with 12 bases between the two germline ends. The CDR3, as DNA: TGTGCCAGCAGTTTAAGGGGGGCCTGGCAGCCCCAGCATTTT. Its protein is CASSLRGAWQPQHF.

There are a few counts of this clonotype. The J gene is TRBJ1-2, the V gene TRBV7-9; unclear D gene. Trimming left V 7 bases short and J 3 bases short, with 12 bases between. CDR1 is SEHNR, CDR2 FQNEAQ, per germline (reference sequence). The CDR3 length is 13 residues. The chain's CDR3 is CASTPESDYGYTF. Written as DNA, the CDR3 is TGTGCCAGCACCCCGGAGAGCGACTATGGCTACACCTTC.

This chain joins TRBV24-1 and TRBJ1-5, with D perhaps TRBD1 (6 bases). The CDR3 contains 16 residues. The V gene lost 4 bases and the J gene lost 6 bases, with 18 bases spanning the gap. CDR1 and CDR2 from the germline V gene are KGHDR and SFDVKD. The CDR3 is CATSEGRTALRQPQHF. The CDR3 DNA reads TGTGCCACCAGTGAAGGTCGGACAGCCCTTCGTCAGCCCCAGCATTTT.

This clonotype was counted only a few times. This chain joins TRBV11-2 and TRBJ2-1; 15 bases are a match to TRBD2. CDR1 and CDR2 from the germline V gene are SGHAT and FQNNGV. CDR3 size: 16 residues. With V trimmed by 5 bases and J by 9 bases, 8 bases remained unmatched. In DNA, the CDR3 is TGTGCCAGCAGCCACTGGACTAGCGGGAGGGCCTTTGAGCAGTTCTTC. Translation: CASSHWTSGRAFEQFF.

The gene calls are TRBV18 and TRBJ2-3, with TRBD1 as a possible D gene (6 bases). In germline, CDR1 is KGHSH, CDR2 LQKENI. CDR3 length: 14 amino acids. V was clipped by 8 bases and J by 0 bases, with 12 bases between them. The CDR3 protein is CASHYRESTDTQYF. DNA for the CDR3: TGTGCCAGCCACTACAGGGAAAGCACAGATACGCAGTATTTT.

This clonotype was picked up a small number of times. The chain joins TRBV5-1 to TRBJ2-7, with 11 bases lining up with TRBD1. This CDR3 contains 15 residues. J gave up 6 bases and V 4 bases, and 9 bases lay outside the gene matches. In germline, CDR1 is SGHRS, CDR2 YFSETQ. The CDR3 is CASSPGDRGASEQYF. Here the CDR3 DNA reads TGCGCCAGCAGCCCCGGGGACAGGGGGGCGAGCGAGCAGTACTTC. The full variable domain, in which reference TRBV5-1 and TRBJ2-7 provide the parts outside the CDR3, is KAGVTQTPRYLIKTRGQQVTLSCSPISGHRSVSWYQQTPGQGLQFLFEYFSETQRNKGNFPGRFSGRQFSNSRSEMNVSTLELGDSALYLCASSPGDRGASEQYFGPGTRLTVT.

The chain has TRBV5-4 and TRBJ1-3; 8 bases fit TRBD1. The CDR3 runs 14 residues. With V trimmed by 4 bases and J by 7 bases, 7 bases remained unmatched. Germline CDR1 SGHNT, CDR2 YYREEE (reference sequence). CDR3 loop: CASSPQGEKNTIYF. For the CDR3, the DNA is TGTGCCAGCAGCCCACAGGGGGAAAAGAACACCATATATTTT.

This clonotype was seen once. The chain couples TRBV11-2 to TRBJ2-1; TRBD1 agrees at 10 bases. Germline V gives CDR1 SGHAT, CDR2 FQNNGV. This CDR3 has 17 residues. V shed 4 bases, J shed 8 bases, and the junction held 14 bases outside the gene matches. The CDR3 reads CASSSSTGGKARDEQFF. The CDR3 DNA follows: TGTGCCAGCAGCTCGTCGACAGGGGGCAAGGCTCGGGATGAGCAGTTCTTC.

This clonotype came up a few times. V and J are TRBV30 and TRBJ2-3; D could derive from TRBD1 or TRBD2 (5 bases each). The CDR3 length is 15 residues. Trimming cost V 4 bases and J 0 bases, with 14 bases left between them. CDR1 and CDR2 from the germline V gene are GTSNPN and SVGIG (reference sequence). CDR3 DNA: TGTGCCTGGAATTCAGGGACCTTTAGCACAGATACGCAGTATTTT. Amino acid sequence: CAWNSGTFSTDTQYF.

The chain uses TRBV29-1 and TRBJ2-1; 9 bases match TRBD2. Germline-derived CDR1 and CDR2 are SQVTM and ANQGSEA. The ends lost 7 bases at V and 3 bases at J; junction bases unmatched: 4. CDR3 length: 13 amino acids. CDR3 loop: CSAIAGDYNEQFF. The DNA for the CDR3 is TGCAGCGCGATAGCGGGAGACTACAATGAGCAGTTCTTC.

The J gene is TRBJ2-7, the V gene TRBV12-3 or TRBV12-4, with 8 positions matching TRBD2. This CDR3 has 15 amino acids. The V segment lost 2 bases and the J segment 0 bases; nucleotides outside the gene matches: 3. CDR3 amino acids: CASSLYGTSSYEQYF. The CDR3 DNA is TGTGCCAGCAGTTTATATGGGACTAGCTCCTACGAGCAGTACTTC.

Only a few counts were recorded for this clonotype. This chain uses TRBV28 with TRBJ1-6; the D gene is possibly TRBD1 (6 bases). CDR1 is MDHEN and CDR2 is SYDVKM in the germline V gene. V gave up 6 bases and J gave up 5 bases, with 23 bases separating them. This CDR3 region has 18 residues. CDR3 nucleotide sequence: TGTGCCAGCAGCGCGCCCTCGGGGGGCCCTGCGAATAATTCACCCCTCCACTTT. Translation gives CASSAPSGGPANNSPLHF.

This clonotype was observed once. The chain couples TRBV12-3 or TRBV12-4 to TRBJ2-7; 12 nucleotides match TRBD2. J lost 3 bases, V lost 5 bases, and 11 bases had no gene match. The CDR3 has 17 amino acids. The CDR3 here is CASSPYFGLAGNYEQYF. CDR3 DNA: TGTGCCAGCAGTCCATACTTCGGACTAGCGGGAAACTACGAGCAGTACTTC.

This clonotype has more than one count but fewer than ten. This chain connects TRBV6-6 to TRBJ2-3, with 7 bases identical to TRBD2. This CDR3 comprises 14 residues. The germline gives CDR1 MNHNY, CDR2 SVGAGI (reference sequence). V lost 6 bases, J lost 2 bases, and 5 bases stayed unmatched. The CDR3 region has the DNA TGTGCCAGCAGCGAGCGGGATTTCACAGATACGCAGTATTTT. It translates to CASSERDFTDTQYF.

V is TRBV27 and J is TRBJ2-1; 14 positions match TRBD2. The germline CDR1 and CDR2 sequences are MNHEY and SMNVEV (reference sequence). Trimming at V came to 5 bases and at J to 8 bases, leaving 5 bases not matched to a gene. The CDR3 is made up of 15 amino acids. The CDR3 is CASSAGLAGVHEQFF. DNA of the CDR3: TGTGCCAGCAGTGCGGGACTAGCGGGAGTCCATGAGCAGTTCTTC.

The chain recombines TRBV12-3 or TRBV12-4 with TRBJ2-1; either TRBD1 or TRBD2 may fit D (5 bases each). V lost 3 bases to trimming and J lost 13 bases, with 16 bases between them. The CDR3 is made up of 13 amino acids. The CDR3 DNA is TGTGCCAGCAGTTTCCGGGACCCTAAAGGACAGTTCTTC. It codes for CASSFRDPKGQFF.